A selection of T cell receptor beta chains follows, all from one sample in a study of shared clonotypes between healthy human individuals. Using immunoSEQ multiplex PCR, the repertoire was profiled, and TCRdb retains in-frame clones only, with some absent. The repertoire has around 2,000,000 clones, about 95% of them found once; the top ten carry more than 0.95%. The specimen was naive CD8+ T cells sorted from blood. These receptors originate from a man between 18 and 29 years old in good health. CDR3s include the opening cysteine and the closing phenylalanine or tryptophan. A D gene is named only where the DNA matches it firmly. Rows give clone size only sometimes, using once, few, many, or a class for an expanded clone.

j_call	v_call	clone_size	cdr3_length	d_call	cdr3_nt	cdr3_aa
TRBJ2-7	TRBV4-2	once	15	-	TGTGCCAGCAGCCCGGGGGCCCAGAGCTCCTACGAGCAGTACTTC	CASSPGAQSSYEQYF
TRBJ2-7	TRBV4-3	-	15	-	TGCGCCAGCAGCCAGGGGACTCACTTTAGCTACGAGCAGTACTTC	CASSQGTHFSYEQYF
TRBJ1-6	TRBV27	-	15	-	TGTGCCAGCAGTTTATCAGACGGAACCGGGTCACCCCTCCACTTT	CASSLSDGTGSPLHF
TRBJ2-7	TRBV5-1	-	14	-	TGCGCCAGCAGCCCCCGGACTTTCCCCGGCGAGCAGTACTTC	CASSPRTFPGEQYF
TRBJ1-3	TRBV5-1	-	19	TRBD1	TGCGCCAGCAGCTATGTCCCGGGACAGGGGATAGTATCAGGAAACACCATATATTTT	CASSYVPGQGIVSGNTIYF
TRBJ2-5	TRBV5-1	-	17	-	TGCGCCAGCAGCTTGGGAGCCTTGTTAGCGGATCAAGAGACCCAGTACTTC	CASSLGALLADQETQYF
TRBJ2-5	TRBV6-1	-	14	-	TGTGCCAGCAGTGAGGGGGCTTCCAGGGAGACCCAGTACTTC	CASSEGASRETQYF
TRBJ2-5	TRBV11-1	-	16	-	TGTGCCAGCAGCTTTCTTGGAGTGGGTCATGAAGAGACCCAGTACTTC	CASSFLGVGHEETQYF
TRBJ1-1	TRBV6-1	-	16	-	TGTGCCAGCAGTGAACGCACTTCGGGCGAGGGGACTGAAGCTTTCTTT	CASSERTSGEGTEAFF
TRBJ1-6	TRBV30	-	14	-	TGTGCCTGGAGTGAGGGGCAGGGTAATTCACCCCTCCACTTT	CAWSEGQGNSPLHF
TRBJ2-7	TRBV4-1	-	13	-	TGCGCCAGCAGCCAAGCGGCTGGATACGAGCAGTACTTC	CASSQAAGYEQYF
TRBJ1-1	TRBV11-2	-	19	TRBD1	TGTGCCAGCAGCCTCTCGGTCCGGGACAGGGTGCGGGGTAGCACTGAAGCTTTCTTT	CASSLSVRDRVRGSTEAFF
TRBJ2-5	TRBV10-1	once	14	-	TGCGCCAGCAGTGATGGCTACCTCCAAGAGACCCAGTACTTC	CASSDGYLQETQYF
TRBJ2-1	TRBV27	-	15	-	TGTGCCAGCAGTTTAGTGGGTGATGGCTACAATGAGCAGTTCTTC	CASSLVGDGYNEQFF
TRBJ1-6	TRBV27	once	13	-	TGTGCCAGCAGTGGTCAGGGGTGGTCACCCCTCCACTTT	CASSGQGWSPLHF
TRBJ2-1	TRBV29-1	-	15	-	TGCAGCGTTGAAATTGGGCACGGCAGGTACAATGAGCAGTTCTTC	CSVEIGHGRYNEQFF
TRBJ1-1	TRBV25-1	-	14	-	TGTGCCAGCGCACAAGGGAGAAGGGAAACTGAAGCTTTCTTT	CASAQGRRETEAFF
TRBJ2-7	TRBV10-3	-	17	TRBD2	TGTGCCATCAGTGAGGAACTAGCGGGAGGGGTTTCCTACGAGCAGTACTTC	CAISEELAGGVSYEQYF
TRBJ2-5	TRBV10-3	-	15	TRBD1	TGTGCCATCAGTGAGTCCACCGGGACAGGGCGGACCCAGTACTTC	CAISESTGTGRTQYF
TRBJ2-2	TRBV5-1	-	16	TRBD2	TGCGCCAGCAGTCCACTAGCGGGGACGAACACCGGGGAGCTGTTTTTT	CASSPLAGTNTGELFF
TRBJ2-1	TRBV7-9	-	14	-	TGTGCCAGCCTCGGGCTCAGCTCCTACAATGAGCAGTTCTTC	CASLGLSSYNEQFF
TRBJ2-5	TRBV13	-	13	-	TGTGCCAGCAGCCTCTGGGCTGAAGAGACCCAGTACTTC	CASSLWAEETQYF
TRBJ2-1	TRBV6-1	-	14	-	TGTGCCAGCAGTGGCAGGGTAGCCTACAATGAGCAGTTCTTC	CASSGRVAYNEQFF
TRBJ1-1	TRBV9	-	14	TRBD1	TGTGCCACCCGACCGACAGGGGAGAACACTGAAGCTTTCTTT	CATRPTGENTEAFF
TRBJ1-1	TRBV28	-	16	-	TGTGCCAGCAGTTTACCCGGGGGAGGTATGAACACTGAAGCTTTCTTT	CASSLPGGGMNTEAFF
TRBJ1-1	TRBV30	-	12	TRBD1	TGTGCCTCACGGACAGGTAACACTGAAGCTTTCTTT	CASRTGNTEAFF